Sequencing of this TCR beta chain was carried out in a study of blood T cell repertoires in COVID-19. About the study: Samples came from the United States, Italy and Spain, spanning acute and convalescent COVID-19. PBMCs, B-cell-depleted T cells, or T cells were the source of the cDNA or gDNA that made up the material.

Only in-frame clones appear in the TCRdb table, and some are missing; sequencing was by immunoSEQ multiplex PCR. The table records around 280,000 clones, roughly 89% of them present only once. Looked up from germline, CDR1 is WNHNN and CDR2 is SYGVQD (reference sequence). V was cut by 3 bases and J by 2 bases, with 8 bases left in between. The CDR3 loop spans 14 amino acids. Study members were between about 18 and 100 years old and lived in 24 US regions. This clone was recorded a few times. Sequencing was performed on PBMCs or T cells enriched from blood (not recorded which). This chain joins TRBV10-1 and TRBJ2-1; D may be TRBD1 (6 bases). This sequence originates from a woman under 30 with acute COVID-19. CDR3 region: CASSEEGAYNEQFF. CDR3 nucleotides: TGCGCCAGCAGTGAAGAGGGGGCCTACAATGAGCAGTTCTTC.